This T cell receptor beta chain is from a study of cytomegalovirus exposure and HLA in healthy donors. Study-wide background: From about 179 million T cells, an earlier analysis saw roughly 100 million unique TCR beta sequences.

Concerning this clone itself: Its antigen is undetermined.

Germline assignment: CDR1 MNHNS and CDR2 SASEGT. Trimming removed 4 bases from V and 1 base from J, with 16 bases in between. The CDR3 spans 16 residues. Primers included in the PCR were 60 Vbeta and 13 Jbeta primers. Generated by immunoSEQ multiplex PCR, the TCRdb table keeps only in-frame clones and is missing some. The data show 130,000 or so clones, with roughly 80% seen just once and around 1.8% held by the top ten. Study-level points and caveats: In vitro experiments confirmed that a few CMV-associated chains were specific for CMV antigens. Using the classifier, cytomegalovirus status was reportedly diagnosed with high specificity and sensitivity.

The clonotype comes from a man between 18 and 35 years old in good health and CMV-seronegative. The specimen was PBMCs. The chain couples TRBV6-1 to TRBJ1-1; a weak D match, TRBD1 (6 bases). CDR3 sequence (DNA): TGTGCCAGCAGTGGAGGATGGGGACACCGGAACACTGAAGCTTTCTTT. Protein sequence: CASSGGWGHRNTEAFF.